Each of the 29 T cell receptor beta chains below was sequenced from the same sample in a study of OX40 agonist ivuxolimab in advanced cancers. Clones were read by immunoSEQ multiplex PCR, and TCRdb kept only the in-frame ones, dropping some. The sample has 35,000 to 45,000 clones, around four fifths seen once. The sequencing here drew on CD4+ or CD8+ T cells sorted from blood, taken in a trial of the OX40 agonist ivuxolimab. The receptors were sampled from an adult with an advanced solid tumor such as melanoma, head and neck, liver or kidney cancer.

The rearrangement joins TRBV7-9 to TRBJ2-5; possibly TRBD2 for D (6 bases). CDR3 size: 16 residues. The germline CDR1 and CDR2 sequences are SEHNR and FQNEAQ (reference sequence). Trimming removed 0 bases at V and 7 bases at J, with 18 bases between. The CDR3 DNA sequence: TGTGCCAGCAGCTTAGCAATGACGGGACTCGAGCGGACCCAGTACTTC. Encoded protein: CASSLAMTGLERTQYF. The full variable domain, rest sourced from reference TRBV7-9 and TRBJ2-5, is DTGVSQNPRHKITKRGQNVTFRCDPISEHNRLYWYRQTLGQGPEFLTYFQNEAQLEKSRLLSDRFSAERPKGSFSTLEIQRTEQGDSAMYLCASSLAMTGLERTQYFGPGTRLLVL.

This rearrangement joins TRBV15 to TRBJ2-6; 8 bases agree with TRBD1. The CDR3 sequence is 19 residues long. Trimming at V came to 0 bases and at J to 3 bases, leaving 10 bases not matched to a gene. Germline CDR1 is LNHNV and CDR2 is YYDKDF (reference sequence). CDR3 sequence: CATSRDPGTGRIGANVLTF. The CDR3 DNA sequence: TGTGCCACCAGCAGAGATCCCGGGACAGGTCGGATTGGGGCCAACGTCCTGACTTTC.

This chain uses TRBV7-9 with TRBJ2-2; D is possibly TRBD1 (6 bases). CDR1 and CDR2 (germline): SEHNR, FQNEAQ (reference sequence). This CDR3 region has 17 residues. V lost 5 bases and J 1 base, leaving 17 bases between the germline ends. CDR3 sequence (DNA): TGTGCCAGCAGCCCCGGTACAGGGAACTGGAACACCGGGGAGCTGTTTTTT. It yields the protein CASSPGTGNWNTGELFF.

On this clone: Distinct nucleotide sequences in the sample also encode this CDR3. The gene calls are TRBV14 and TRBJ1-3; D unresolved. The V and J ends lost 1 base and 2 bases respectively, with 9 bases between them. Germline assignment: CDR1 SGHDN and CDR2 FVKESK. CDR3 length: 15 residues. The CDR3 region has the DNA TGTGCCAGCAGCCAAGGATCCGGGGCTGGAAACACCATATATTTT. Protein product: CASSQGSGAGNTIYF.

This sequence joins TRBV27 and TRBJ2-1; D call uncertain. The CDR3 extends over 15 amino acids. Germline V gene sequence: CDR1 MNHEY, CDR2 SMNVEV (reference sequence). V gave up 2 bases and J gave up 0 bases, with 8 bases separating them. The CDR3 protein is CASSLDGGSYNEQFF. CDR3 nucleotides: TGTGCCAGCAGTTTAGACGGCGGCTCCTACAATGAGCAGTTCTTC.

This clone was counted a single time. The chain recombines TRBV19 with TRBJ2-4, with 9 bases fitting TRBD1. Trimming removed 4 bases from V and 9 bases from J; junction bases left unmatched: 7. The CDR3 is made up of 14 amino acids. Germline V gives CDR1 LNHDA, CDR2 SQIVND (reference sequence). The chain's CDR3 is CASSTRTGVVIQYF. The CDR3 DNA reads TGTGCCAGTAGTACCAGGACAGGGGTGGTCATTCAGTACTTC. The entire variable domain, with the rest obtained from reference TRBV19 and TRBJ2-4, is as follows: DGGITQSPKYLFRKEGQNVTLSCEQNLNHDAMYWYRQDPGQGLRLIYYSQIVNDFQKGDIAEGYSVSREKKESFPLTVTSAQKNPTAFYLCASSTRTGVVIQYFGAGTRLSVL.

CDR3 in amino acids: CASSSGGAGTYNEQFF. CDR3 bases: TGTGCCAGCAGCTCTGGGGGGGCCGGGACCTACAATGAGCAGTTCTTC. V is TRBV7-3 and J is TRBJ2-1, with D maybe TRBD2 (7 bases). In germline, CDR1 is SGHTA, CDR2 FQGTGA. The CDR3 is made up of 16 amino acids. Trimming took off 4 bases at V and 2 bases at J, with 15 bases between the two ends.

The J gene is TRBJ1-1, the V gene TRBV27; the D is unclear. The CDR3 is 14 residues long. Germline V gene sequence: CDR1 MNHEY, CDR2 SMNVEV (reference sequence). Trimming stripped 2 bases from V and 4 bases from J, with 11 bases between. The CDR3 reads CASSLRIETTEAFF. CDR3 nucleotides: TGTGCCAGCAGTTTACGGATTGAGACCACTGAAGCTTTCTTT.

This clone was observed a single time. At one boundary the junction diverges from the germline segment, which might be a read error. The identical CDR3 is also encoded by other nucleotide sequences in the sample. The CDR3 region is CAISERGGYEQYF. The DNA of the CDR3 is TGTGCCATCAGTGAACGCGGGGGGTACGAGCAGTACTTT. The rearrangement links TRBV10-3 to TRBJ2-7; 8 positions agree with TRBD2. The CDR3 loop spans 13 amino acids. Looked up from germline, CDR1 is ENHRY and CDR2 is SYGVKD.

This chain joins TRBV9 and TRBJ2-3, with 7 positions matching TRBD2. V was pared by 4 bases and J by 0 bases, with 5 bases of the junction left unmatched. Germline lookup yields CDR1 SGDLS and CDR2 YYNGEE. This CDR3 is built from 15 residues. The CDR3 region is CASSSPRGSTDTQYF. The CDR3 DNA reads TGTGCCAGCAGCAGCCCGCGGGGGAGCACAGATACGCAGTATTTT.

CDR3 sequence: CASSDDSSSLDTQYF. The CDR3 nucleotides read TGCGCCAGCAGTGACGACTCATCCTCGTTAGATACGCAGTATTTT. V gene TRBV10-1 combines with J gene TRBJ2-3; D unclear. This CDR3 region has 15 residues. The V end was cut by 3 bases, the J end by 5 bases, with 15 bases between. Per germline, CDR1 WNHNN and CDR2 SYGVQD (reference sequence).

This chain connects TRBV11-3 to TRBJ1-4; D gene ambiguous. This CDR3 is 12 amino acids long. Germline-derived CDR1 and CDR2 are SGHNT and YENEEA. The V end lost 6 bases, the J end lost 5 bases, and 7 bases lay between the germline ends. The CDR3 loop is CASSSLNEKLFF. The DNA for the CDR3 is TGTGCCAGCAGTTCACTAAATGAAAAACTGTTTTTT.

The V and J genes are TRBV2 and TRBJ1-1; TRBD1 agrees at 7 bases. This CDR3 region has 14 residues. The V segment lost 8 bases and the J segment 5 bases; nucleotides outside the gene matches: 11. CDR1 is SNHLY and CDR2 is FYNNEI in the germline V gene. CDR3 bases: TGTGCCAGCTTCCCCCCAGGGGGGGCGACTGAAGCTTTCTTT. Translated, it gives CASFPPGGATEAFF.

This rearrangement joins TRBV7-2 to TRBJ1-1, with a tentative D call TRBD1 (6 bases). In germline, CDR1 is SGHTA, CDR2 FQGNSA. This CDR3 has 16 amino acids. The V end lost 4 bases, the J end lost 0 bases, and 15 bases lay between the germline ends. This CDR3 reads CASSSPSTGVNTEAFF. In DNA form, the CDR3 reads TGTGCCAGCAGCTCCCCATCGACAGGCGTGAACACTGAAGCTTTCTTT.

CDR3 sequence reads: CASSLGEASNTEAFF. DNA of the CDR3: TGTGCCAGCAGCTTAGGTGAGGCCTCGAATACTGAAGCTTTCTTT. J is TRBJ1-1 and V is TRBV7-9; no clear D gene. CDR3 size: 15 residues. Germline lookup yields CDR1 SEHNR and CDR2 FQNEAQ (reference sequence). Trimming took off 1 base at V and 5 bases at J, with 14 bases between the two ends.

This clone has only one observation. The gene calls are TRBV7-3 and TRBJ1-2, with TRBD1 identical over 9 bases. Germline V CDR1 and CDR2: SGHTA, FQGTGA. The CDR3 consists of 15 residues. Unmatched junction bases numbered 5, after V lost 5 bases and J lost 1 base. The CDR3 loop is CASSPRTGVNYGYTF. CDR3 nucleotide sequence: TGTGCCAGCAGCCCTCGGACAGGGGTTAACTATGGCTACACCTTC.

The J gene is TRBJ2-3, the V gene TRBV7-8; D not certain. The V end was cut by 1 base, the J end by 5 bases, with 16 bases between. Germline lookup yields CDR1 SGHVS and CDR2 FQNEAQ. The CDR3 is made up of 16 amino acids. The CDR3 bases are TGTGCCAGCAGCTTAGGCGCGTCTAAGGCAGGAGATACGCAGTATTTT. It codes for CASSLGASKAGDTQYF.

The V call is TRBV28, the J call TRBJ2-1; 8 nucleotides align to TRBD2. The CDR3 is 15 amino acids. V lost 5 bases to trimming and J lost 0 bases; unmatched junction nucleotides: 3. Germline V gives CDR1 MDHEN, CDR2 SYDVKM. CDR3 in amino acids: CASSTGGGSYNEQFF. In DNA, the CDR3 is TGTGCCAGCAGTACCGGGGGGGGCTCCTACAATGAGCAGTTCTTC.

This chain uses TRBV27 with TRBJ1-1, with D perhaps TRBD1 (5 bases). This CDR3 has 14 amino acids. Germline-derived CDR1 and CDR2 are MNHEY and SMNVEV (reference sequence). The V end was cut by 5 bases, the J end by 0 bases, with 10 bases between. CDR3 region: CASSGGGVNTEAFF. The CDR3 nucleotides are TGTGCCAGCAGTGGTGGGGGGGTGAACACTGAAGCTTTCTTT.

The chain uses TRBV9 and TRBJ1-2; 7 bases agree with TRBD1. The CDR3 extends over 16 amino acids. In germline, CDR1 is SGDLS, CDR2 YYNGEE. Germline trimming cut 3 bases from V and 8 bases from J; bases unmatched to any gene: 16. In nucleotides, the CDR3 is TGTGCCAGCAGCGGGGACCTCGGGTCGCGACAGGGAGGCTACACCTTC. This codes for CASSGDLGSRQGGYTF.

This sequence joins TRBV5-1 and TRBJ1-1; D uncertain. V was cut by 4 bases and J by 1 base, with 14 bases left in between. The CDR3 totals 15 residues. The germline gives CDR1 SGHRS, CDR2 YFSETQ. CDR3 sequence reads: CASSTLQTPNTEAFF. The CDR3 DNA reads as TGCGCCAGCAGCACACTCCAGACACCGAACACTGAAGCTTTCTTT.

The chain joins TRBV28 to TRBJ1-1; D is possibly TRBD1 (6 bases). V lost 6 bases to trimming and J lost 4 bases, with 15 bases between them. This CDR3 has 14 residues. Germline V lookup: CDR1 MDHEN, CDR2 SYDVKM. CDR3 DNA: TGTGCCAGCAGGGTACAGGGTTCGGGCACTGAAGCTTTCTTT. This translates into CASRVQGSGTEAFF.

The J gene is TRBJ2-1, the V gene TRBV5-1, with D unresolved. This CDR3 spans 15 amino acids. V was clipped by 4 bases and J by 2 bases, with 13 bases between them. Per the germline V gene, CDR1 is SGHRS and CDR2 is YFSETQ. CDR3 in DNA: TGCGCCAGCAGCGACGCGTCTAGGACCTACAATGAGCAGTTCTTC. It codes for CASSDASRTYNEQFF.

The V call is TRBV18, the J call TRBJ2-5, with 9 bases aligning to TRBD1. CDR1 is KGHSH, CDR2 LQKENI, per germline. J gave up 4 bases and V 1 base, and 10 bases lay outside the gene matches. This CDR3 has 17 amino acids. The CDR3 DNA reads as TGTGCCAGCTCACCACGGCCACAGGGGGCTCTGGGAGAGACCCAGTACTTC. Translation gives CASSPRPQGALGETQYF.

This chain connects TRBV7-6 to TRBJ1-2; 8 bases agree with TRBD1. The CDR3 is made up of 16 amino acids. The V and J ends lost 1 base and 2 bases, in that order; junction bases with no gene match: 6. Per germline, CDR1 SGHVS and CDR2 FNYEAQ. The CDR3 loop is CASSLDPRGRNYGYTF. Written as DNA, the CDR3 is TGTGCCAGCAGCTTAGACCCCAGGGGGCGCAACTATGGCTACACCTTC.

The gene calls are TRBV18 and TRBJ2-7; 11 bases fit TRBD1. V dropped 5 bases and J dropped 4; count of bases not matched to a gene: 10. Per the germline V gene, CDR1 is KGHSH and CDR2 is LQKENI. The CDR3 extends over 16 amino acids. The CDR3 nucleotides read TGTGCCAGCTCATCCCGATCCGGGACAGGGGGGTACGAGCAGTACTTC. Amino acids: CASSSRSGTGGYEQYF.

The chain employs TRBV27 and TRBJ1-2; the D gene is possibly TRBD1 (6 bases). The CDR3 sequence is 15 residues long. CDR1 is MNHEY and CDR2 is SMNVEV in the germline V gene (reference sequence). V was pared by 4 bases and J by 4 bases, with 16 bases between. CDR3 region: CASSSPQQGAYGYTF. The CDR3 nucleotides read TGTGCCAGCAGTTCACCCCAACAGGGTGCCTATGGCTACACCTTC.

V usage is TRBV7-3 and J usage is TRBJ2-3; perhaps TRBD2 as D (5 bases). V gave up 5 bases and J gave up 8 bases, with 32 bases separating them. The CDR3 length is 19 residues. Per the germline V gene, CDR1 is SGHTA and CDR2 is FQGTGA. The CDR3 bases are TGTGCCAGCAGCCCCGTCCCAGCACACGGGATACCAGGCTTTAGTACGCAGTATTTT. Translation: CASSPVPAHGIPGFSTQYF. Complete variable domain (other parts from reference TRBV7-3 and TRBJ2-3): GAGVSQTPSNKVTEKGKYVELRCDPISGHTALYWYRQSLGQGPEFLIYFQGTGAADDSGLPNDRFFAVRPEGSVSTLKIQRTERGDSAVYLCASSPVPAHGIPGFSTQYFGPGTRLTVL.

V is TRBV5-8 and J is TRBJ2-7, with D perhaps matching TRBD1 or TRBD2 (5 bases each). Trimming removed 5 bases from V and 0 bases from J, with 15 bases in between. CDR3 size: 15 residues. Germline V CDR1 and CDR2: SGHTS, YDEGEE. This CDR3 is CASRTAGGGSYEQYF. CDR3 DNA: TGTGCCAGCAGGACTGCTGGGGGTGGCTCCTACGAGCAGTACTTC.